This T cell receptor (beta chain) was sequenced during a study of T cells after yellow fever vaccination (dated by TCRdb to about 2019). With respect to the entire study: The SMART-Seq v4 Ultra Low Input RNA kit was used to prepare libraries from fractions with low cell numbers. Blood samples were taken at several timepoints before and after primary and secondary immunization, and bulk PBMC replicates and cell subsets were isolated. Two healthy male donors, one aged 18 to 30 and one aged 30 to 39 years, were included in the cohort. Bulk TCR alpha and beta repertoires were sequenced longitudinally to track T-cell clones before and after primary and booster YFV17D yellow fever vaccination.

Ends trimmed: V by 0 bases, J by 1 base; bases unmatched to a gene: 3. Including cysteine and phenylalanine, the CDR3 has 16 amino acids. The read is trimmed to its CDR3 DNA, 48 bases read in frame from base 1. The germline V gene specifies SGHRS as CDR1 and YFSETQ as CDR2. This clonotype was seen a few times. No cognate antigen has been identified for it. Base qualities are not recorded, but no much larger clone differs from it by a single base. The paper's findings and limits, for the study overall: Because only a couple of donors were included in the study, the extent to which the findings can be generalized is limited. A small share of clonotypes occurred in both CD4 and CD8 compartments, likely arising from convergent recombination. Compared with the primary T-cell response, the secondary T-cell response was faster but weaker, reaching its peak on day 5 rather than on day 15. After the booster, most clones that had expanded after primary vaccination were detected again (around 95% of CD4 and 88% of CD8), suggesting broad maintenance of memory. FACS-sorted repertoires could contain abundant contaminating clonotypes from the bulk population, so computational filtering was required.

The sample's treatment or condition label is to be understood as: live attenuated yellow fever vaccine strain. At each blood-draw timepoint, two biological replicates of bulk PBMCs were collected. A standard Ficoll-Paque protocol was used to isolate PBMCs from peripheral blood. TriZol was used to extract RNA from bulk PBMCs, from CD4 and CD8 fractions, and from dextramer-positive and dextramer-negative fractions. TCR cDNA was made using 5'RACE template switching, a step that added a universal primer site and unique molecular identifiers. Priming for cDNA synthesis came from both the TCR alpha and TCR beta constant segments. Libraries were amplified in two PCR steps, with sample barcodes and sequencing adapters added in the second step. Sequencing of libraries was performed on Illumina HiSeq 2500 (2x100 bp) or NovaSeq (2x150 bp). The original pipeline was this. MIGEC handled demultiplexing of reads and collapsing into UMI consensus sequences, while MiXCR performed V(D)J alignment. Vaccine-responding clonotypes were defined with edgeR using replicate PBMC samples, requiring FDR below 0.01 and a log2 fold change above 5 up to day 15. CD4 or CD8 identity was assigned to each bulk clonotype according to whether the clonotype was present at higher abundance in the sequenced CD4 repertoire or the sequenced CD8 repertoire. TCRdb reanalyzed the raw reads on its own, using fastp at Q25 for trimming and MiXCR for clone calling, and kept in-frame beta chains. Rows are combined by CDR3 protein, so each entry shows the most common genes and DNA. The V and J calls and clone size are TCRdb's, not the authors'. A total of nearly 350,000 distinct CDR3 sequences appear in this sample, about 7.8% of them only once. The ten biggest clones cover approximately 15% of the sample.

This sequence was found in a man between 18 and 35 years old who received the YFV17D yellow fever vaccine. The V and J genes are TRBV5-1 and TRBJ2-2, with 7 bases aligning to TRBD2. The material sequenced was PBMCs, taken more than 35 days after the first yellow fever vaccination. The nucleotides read TGCGCCAGCAGCTTGGGAGTAGCGGGGAACACCGGGGAGCTGTTTTTT. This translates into CASSLGVAGNTGELFF.